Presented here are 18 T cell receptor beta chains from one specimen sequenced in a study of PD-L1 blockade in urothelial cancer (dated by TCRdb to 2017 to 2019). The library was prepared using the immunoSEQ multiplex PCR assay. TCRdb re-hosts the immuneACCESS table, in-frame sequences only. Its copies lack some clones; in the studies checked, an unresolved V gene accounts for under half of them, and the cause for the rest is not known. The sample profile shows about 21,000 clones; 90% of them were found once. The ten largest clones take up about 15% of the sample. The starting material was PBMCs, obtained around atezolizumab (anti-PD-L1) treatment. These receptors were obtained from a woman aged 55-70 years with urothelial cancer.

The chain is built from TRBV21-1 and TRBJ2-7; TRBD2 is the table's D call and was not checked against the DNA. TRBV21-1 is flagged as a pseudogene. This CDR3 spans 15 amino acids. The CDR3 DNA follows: TGTGCCAGCAGCAAGGGGGGACTAGGCCCCTACGAGCAGTACTTC. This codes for CASSKGGLGPYEQYF.

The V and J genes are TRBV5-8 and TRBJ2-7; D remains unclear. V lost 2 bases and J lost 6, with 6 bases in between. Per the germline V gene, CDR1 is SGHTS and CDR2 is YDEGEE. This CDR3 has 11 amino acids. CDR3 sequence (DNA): TGTGCCAGCAGCTTTGTCTCCGAGCAGTACTTC. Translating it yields CASSFVSEQYF.

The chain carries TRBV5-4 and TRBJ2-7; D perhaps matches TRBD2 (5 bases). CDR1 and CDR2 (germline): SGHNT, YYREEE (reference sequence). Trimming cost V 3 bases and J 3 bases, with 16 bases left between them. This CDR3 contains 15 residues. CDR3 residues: CASSSRTGWGYEQYF. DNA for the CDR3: TGTGCCAGCAGCTCCCGGACTGGCTGGGGCTACGAGCAGTACTTC.

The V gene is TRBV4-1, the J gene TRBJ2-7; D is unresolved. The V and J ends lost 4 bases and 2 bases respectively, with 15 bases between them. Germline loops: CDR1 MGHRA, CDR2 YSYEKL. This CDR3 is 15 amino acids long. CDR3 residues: CASSLTVGQAYEQYF. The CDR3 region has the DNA TGCGCCAGCAGCCTCACCGTTGGGCAGGCCTACGAGCAGTACTTC.

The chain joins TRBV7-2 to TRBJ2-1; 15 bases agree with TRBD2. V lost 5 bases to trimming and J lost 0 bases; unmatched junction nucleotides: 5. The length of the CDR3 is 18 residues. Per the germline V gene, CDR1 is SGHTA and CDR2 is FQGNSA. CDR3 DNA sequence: TGTGCCAGCAGCCCCGGGACTAGCGGGAGGCTCTCCTACAATGAGCAGTTCTTC. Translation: CASSPGTSGRLSYNEQFF.

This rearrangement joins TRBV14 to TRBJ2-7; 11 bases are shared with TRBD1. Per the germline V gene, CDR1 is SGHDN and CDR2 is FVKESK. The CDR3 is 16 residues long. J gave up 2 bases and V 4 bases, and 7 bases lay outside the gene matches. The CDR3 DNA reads TGTGCCAGCAGCCGACCTCCGGGACAGGGGGCCTACGAGCAGTACTTC. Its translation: CASSRPPGQGAYEQYF.

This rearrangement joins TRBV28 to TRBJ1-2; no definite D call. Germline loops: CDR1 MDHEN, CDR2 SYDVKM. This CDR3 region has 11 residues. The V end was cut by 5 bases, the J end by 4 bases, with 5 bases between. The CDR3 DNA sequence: TGTGCCAGCAGTCTCAGCTATGGCTACACCTTC. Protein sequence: CASSLSYGYTF.

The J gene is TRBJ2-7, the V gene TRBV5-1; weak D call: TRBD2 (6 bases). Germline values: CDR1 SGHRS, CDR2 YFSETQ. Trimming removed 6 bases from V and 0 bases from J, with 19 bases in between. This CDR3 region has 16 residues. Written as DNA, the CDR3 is TGCGCCAGCAAGTCGACAACCGGGACTCTCTCCTACGAGCAGTACTTC. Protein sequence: CASKSTTGTLSYEQYF.

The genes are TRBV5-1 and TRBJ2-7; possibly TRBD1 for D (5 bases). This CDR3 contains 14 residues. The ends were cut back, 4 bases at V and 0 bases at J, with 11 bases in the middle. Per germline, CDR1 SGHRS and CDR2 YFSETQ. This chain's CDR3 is CASSPQASSYEQYF. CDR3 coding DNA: TGCGCCAGCAGCCCACAGGCAAGCTCCTACGAGCAGTACTTC.

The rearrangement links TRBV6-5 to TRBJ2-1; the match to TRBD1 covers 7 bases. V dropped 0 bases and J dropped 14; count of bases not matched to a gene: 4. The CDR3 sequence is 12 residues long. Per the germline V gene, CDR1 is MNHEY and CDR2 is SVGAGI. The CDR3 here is CASSYSQGQKFF. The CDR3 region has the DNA TGTGCCAGCAGTTACTCGCAGGGACAGAAGTTCTTC.

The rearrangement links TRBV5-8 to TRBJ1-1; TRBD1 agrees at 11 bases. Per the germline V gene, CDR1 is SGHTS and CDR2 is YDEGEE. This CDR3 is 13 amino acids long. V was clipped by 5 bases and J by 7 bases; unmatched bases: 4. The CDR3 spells CASRDRGRGEAFF. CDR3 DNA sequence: TGTGCCAGCAGGGACAGGGGGCGCGGTGAAGCTTTCTTT. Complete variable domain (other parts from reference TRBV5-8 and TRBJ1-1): EAGVTQSPTHLIKTRGQQATLRCSPISGHTSVYWYQQALGLGLQFLLWYDEGEERNRGNFPPRFSGRQFPNYSSELNVNALELEDSALYLCASRDRGRGEAFFGQGTRLTVV.

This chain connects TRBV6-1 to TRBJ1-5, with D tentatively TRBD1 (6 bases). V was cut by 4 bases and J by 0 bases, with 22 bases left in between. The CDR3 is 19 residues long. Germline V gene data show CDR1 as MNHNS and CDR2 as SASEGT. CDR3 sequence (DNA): TGTGCCAGCAGTGTATTCCGACAGGACCAAACCAATAGCAATCAGCCCCAGCATTTT. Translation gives CASSVFRQDQTNSNQPQHF.

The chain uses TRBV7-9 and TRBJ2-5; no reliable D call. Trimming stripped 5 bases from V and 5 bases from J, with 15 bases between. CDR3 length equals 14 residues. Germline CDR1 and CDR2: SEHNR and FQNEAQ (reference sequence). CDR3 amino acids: CASSPLAAGETQYF. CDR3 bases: TGTGCCAGCAGCCCACTCGCGGCTGGGGAGACCCAGTACTTC.

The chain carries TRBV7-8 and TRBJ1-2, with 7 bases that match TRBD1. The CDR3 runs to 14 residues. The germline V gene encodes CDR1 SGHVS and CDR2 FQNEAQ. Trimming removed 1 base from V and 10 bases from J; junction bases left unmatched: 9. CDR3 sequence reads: CASSLEDRIGPYTF. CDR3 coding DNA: TGTGCCAGCAGCTTAGAGGACAGGATAGGGCCCTACACCTTC.

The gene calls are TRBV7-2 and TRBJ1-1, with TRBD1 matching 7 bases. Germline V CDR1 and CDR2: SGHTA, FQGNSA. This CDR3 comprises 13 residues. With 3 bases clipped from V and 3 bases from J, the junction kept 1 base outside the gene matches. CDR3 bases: TGTGCCAGCAGCTTTGACAGGGACACTGAAGCTTTCTTT. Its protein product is CASSFDRDTEAFF.

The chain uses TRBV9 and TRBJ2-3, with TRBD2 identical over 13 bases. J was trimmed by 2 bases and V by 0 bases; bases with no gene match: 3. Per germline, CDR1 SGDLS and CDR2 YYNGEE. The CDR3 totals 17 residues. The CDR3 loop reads CASSVGTSGRITDTQYF. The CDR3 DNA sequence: TGTGCCAGCAGCGTAGGGACTAGCGGGAGAATCACAGATACGCAGTATTTT.

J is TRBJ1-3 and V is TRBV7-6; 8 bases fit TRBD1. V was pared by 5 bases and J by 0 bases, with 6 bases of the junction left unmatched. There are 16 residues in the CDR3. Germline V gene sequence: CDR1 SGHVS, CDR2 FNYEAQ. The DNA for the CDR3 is TGTGCCAGCAGCCCGGACAGGGCGGTCTCTGGAAACACCATATATTTT. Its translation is CASSPDRAVSGNTIYF.

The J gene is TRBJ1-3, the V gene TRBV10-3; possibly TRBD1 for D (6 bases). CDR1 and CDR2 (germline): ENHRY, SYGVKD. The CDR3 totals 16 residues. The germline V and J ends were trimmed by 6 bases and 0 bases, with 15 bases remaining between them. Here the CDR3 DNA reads TGTGCCATCAGCCCTAGGGGGACCTTCTCTGGAAACACCATATATTTT. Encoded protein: CAISPRGTFSGNTIYF.